This passage covers 4 T cell receptor beta chains from one sample sequenced in a study of tissue T cells after allogeneic stem cell transplantation. The protocol was immunoSEQ multiplex PCR, while the TCRdb copy is restricted to in-frame clones and leaves out a portion. This table has about 43,000 clones, roughly 90% appearing once. Source: blood, taken before transplantation. All receptors come from a woman aged 35 to 70 who later had graft-versus-host disease after an allogeneic stem cell transplant.

The chain has TRBV28 and TRBJ2-2; D might be TRBD1 or TRBD2, each matching 5 bases. Germline lookup yields CDR1 MDHEN and CDR2 SYDVKM. The CDR3 is 14 residues long. V lost 5 bases and J 4 bases, leaving 11 bases between the germline ends. The CDR3 region is CASSRGDRTGELFF. CDR3 nucleotide sequence: TGTGCCAGCAGTCGAGGGGATCGCACCGGGGAGCTGTTTTTT. Based on the CDR3 plus reference TRBV28 and TRBJ2-2, the full variable domain is DVKVTQSSRYLVKRTGEKVFLECVQDMDHENMFWYRQDPGLGLRLIYFSYDVKMKEKGDIPEGYSVSREKKERFSLILESASTNQTSMYLCASSRGDRTGELFFGEGSRLTVL.

V and J are TRBV6-5 and TRBJ2-2, with 8 positions matching TRBD2. CDR1 is MNHEY and CDR2 is SVGAGI in the germline V gene. V was clipped by 8 bases and J by 1 base; unmatched bases: 6. The CDR3 has 15 residues. CDR3 residues: CASVDSGVNTGELFF. Here the CDR3 DNA reads TGTGCCAGCGTGGATAGCGGGGTGAACACCGGGGAGCTGTTTTTT.

The J gene is TRBJ2-7, the V gene TRBV12-3 or TRBV12-4; tentatively, D is TRBD1 or TRBD2 (6 bases each). The CDR3 contains 13 residues. Trimming pared 6 bases from V and 2 bases from J, leaving 11 bases between. The CDR3 DNA reads as TGTGCCAGCAGGCGGGACACAACCTACGAGCAGTACTTC. Its translation is CASRRDTTYEQYF.

The V gene is TRBV15, the J gene TRBJ1-2; no clear D. V lost 5 bases to trimming and J lost 8 bases, with 15 bases between them. The length of the CDR3 is 13 residues. Germline CDR1 and CDR2: LNHNV and YYDKDF (reference sequence). CDR3 loop: CATSGKGLGGYTF. The CDR3 coding sequence is TGTGCCACCAGCGGGAAGGGTTTGGGGGGCTACACCTTC.